Below are 12 T cell receptor beta chains sequenced from a single sample in a study of T cell changes during pregnancy in multiple sclerosis. Sequencing used immunoSEQ multiplex PCR; TCRdb keeps in-frame clones, though not all of them. Of about 59,000 clones in the sample, over 90% were seen once. The source material was CD8+ T cells from peripheral blood mononuclear cells, sampled in the third trimester of pregnancy. These receptors all stem from a female donor with multiple sclerosis, enrolled in a pregnancy study.

This clone occurred once. V and J are TRBV19 and TRBJ2-1; 8 bases line up with TRBD1. The CDR3 extends over 14 amino acids. Germline V lookup: CDR1 LNHDA, CDR2 SQIVND (reference sequence). Losses at the gene ends were 5 bases for V and 4 bases for J; bases not matched to a gene: 4. The CDR3 nucleotides are TGTGCCAGTAGTGGGACAGGTTTTTACAATGAGCAGTTCTTC. Its protein product is CASSGTGFYNEQFF.

The chain employs TRBV5-4 and TRBJ2-3, with D perhaps TRBD2 (6 bases). The CDR3 has 14 residues. Germline V gene sequence: CDR1 SGHNT, CDR2 YYREEE (reference sequence). V was shortened by 5 bases and J by 6 bases, with 16 bases between the two germline ends. The CDR3 protein is CASSWGVGGDTQYF. In nucleotides, the CDR3 is TGTGCCAGCAGTTGGGGGGTTGGTGGGGATACGCAGTATTTT.

The V call is TRBV13, the J call TRBJ2-7; the D gene is possibly TRBD2 (6 bases). This CDR3 has 14 residues. V lost 2 bases to trimming and J lost 7 bases, with 15 bases between them. Germline values: CDR1 PRHDT, CDR2 FYEKMQ (reference sequence). The CDR3 loop reads CASSLPLAPGEQYF. In nucleotides, the CDR3 is TGTGCCAGCAGCTTACCCCTAGCGCCGGGTGAGCAGTACTTC.

This chain joins TRBV19 and TRBJ2-6; 7 nucleotides agree with TRBD1. The V gene's germline CDR1 is LNHDA and CDR2 SQIVND (reference sequence). The CDR3 sequence is 15 residues long. Trimming took 5 bases from V and 2 from J; bases not matched to a gene: 3. As DNA, the CDR3 is TGTGCCAGTAGTGCGACAGGGACTGGGGCCAACGTCCTGACTTTC. Translation: CASSATGTGANVLTF.

This chain links TRBV19 with TRBJ1-2, with a tentative D call TRBD1 (5 bases). The CDR3 length is 14 residues. The ends were cut back, 10 bases at V and 4 bases at J, with 19 bases in the middle. Germline-derived CDR1 and CDR2 are LNHDA and SQIVND (reference sequence). The CDR3 here is CATQSTRGTYGYTF. Here the CDR3 DNA reads TGTGCCACCCAGTCAACGCGGGGCACCTATGGCTACACCTTC.

V is TRBV15 and J is TRBJ2-5; TRBD1 agrees at 10 bases. V was clipped by 3 bases and J by 5 bases; unmatched bases: 3. The CDR3 sequence is 14 residues long. Germline V gene lookup returns CDR1 LNHNV and CDR2 YYDKDF (reference sequence). CDR3 amino acids: CATSRDRGGETQYF. The CDR3 DNA follows: TGTGCCACCAGCAGGGACAGGGGGGGGGAGACCCAGTACTTC.

CDR3 in DNA: TGTGCCAGTAGTCTCTGGGCGCAGGACACTGAAGCTTTCTTT. Protein: CASSLWAQDTEAFF. The chain links TRBV19 to TRBJ1-1; D gene unclear. The ends were cut back, 5 bases at V and 3 bases at J, with 13 bases in the middle. The CDR3 extends over 14 amino acids. The germline gives CDR1 LNHDA, CDR2 SQIVND (reference sequence).

J is TRBJ2-7 and V is TRBV5-5, with 8 bases that match TRBD2. This CDR3 contains 17 residues. CDR1 and CDR2 from the germline V gene are SGHKS and YYEKEE (reference sequence). J was trimmed by 2 bases and V by 0 bases; bases with no gene match: 10. The CDR3 region is CASSLGAGGLAPYEQYF. The CDR3 DNA sequence: TGTGCCAGCAGCTTGGGGGCAGGCGGACTAGCCCCCTACGAGCAGTACTTC. The variable domain in full, completed from reference TRBV5-5 and TRBJ2-7, reads DAGVTQSPTHLIKTRGQQVTLRCSPISGHKSVSWYQQVLGQGPQFIFQYYEKEERGRGNFPDRFSARQFPNYSSELNVNALLLGDSALYLCASSLGAGGLAPYEQYFGPGTRLTVT.

The rearrangement links TRBV19 to TRBJ1-1; the D gene is possibly TRBD1 (6 bases). The CDR3 is 15 amino acids. Germline loops: CDR1 LNHDA, CDR2 SQIVND (reference sequence). V lost 3 bases and J 2 bases, leaving 13 bases between the germline ends. The CDR3 protein is CASSIAGTLNTEAFF. CDR3 nucleotide sequence: TGTGCCAGTAGTATCGCCGGGACACTTAACACTGAAGCTTTCTTT.

This clone was seen just once. The V call is TRBV30, the J call TRBJ2-1; 7 bases line up with TRBD2. The CDR3 totals 17 residues. J was trimmed by 9 bases and V by 0 bases; bases with no gene match: 17. Germline V gene data show CDR1 as GTSNPN and CDR2 as SVGIG (reference sequence). The chain's CDR3 is CAWSVLPTSAHQVEQFF. The CDR3 coding sequence is TGTGCCTGGAGTGTACTGCCTACTAGCGCCCATCAGGTTGAGCAGTTCTTC.

V and J are TRBV29-1 and TRBJ1-2; possible D gene TRBD1, 6 bases. The CDR3 runs to 12 residues. Germline V gene sequence: CDR1 SQVTM, CDR2 ANQGSEA. Trimming took 6 bases from V and 3 from J, leaving 11 bases between them. The CDR3 protein is CSVIRTDYGYTF. DNA of the CDR3: TGCAGCGTCATTAGGACAGACTATGGCTACACCTTC.

V gene TRBV4-2 combines with J gene TRBJ2-1, with 9 bases identical to TRBD2. CDR1 is LGHNA, CDR2 YNFKEQ, per germline. The CDR3 runs to 16 residues. Unmatched junction bases numbered 8, after V lost 1 base and J lost 7 bases. CDR3 in DNA: TGTGCCAGCAGCCAAGGTCCCCTAGCGGGAAGAAATGAGCAGTTCTTC. Translated, it gives CASSQGPLAGRNEQFF.